These 32 T cell receptor beta chains were all obtained from the same sample, sequenced in a study of shared clonotypes between healthy human individuals. Method: immunoSEQ multiplex PCR; TCRdb's copy keeps in-frame clones and lacks some. The data hold approximately 470,000 clones, with approximately 82% observed a single time. The sample consisted of PBMCs. All receptors come from a woman between 40 and 50 years old in good health. Some clones in this sample may be carry-over from other donors' samples.

This clone occurred a few times. V and J are TRBV18 and TRBJ1-4; D is unclear. The CDR3 has 16 residues. Trimming cost V 2 bases and J 0 bases, with 10 bases left between them. CDR1 and CDR2 from the germline V gene are KGHSH and LQKENI. DNA for the CDR3: TGTGCCAGCTCACCATTTACCGCTACAACTAATGAAAAACTGTTTTTT. Translation: CASSPFTATTNEKLFF. Full variable domain (remainder filled in from reference TRBV18 and TRBJ1-4): NAGVMQNPRHLVRRRGQEARLRCSPMKGHSHVYWYRQLPEEGLKFMVYLQKENIIDESGMPKERFSAEFPKEGPSILRIQQVVRGDSAAYFCASSPFTATTNEKLFFGSGTQLSVL.

V usage is TRBV5-1 and J usage is TRBJ2-1; D is undetermined. Germline V gene sequence: CDR1 SGHRS, CDR2 YFSETQ. The V and J ends lost 0 bases and 2 bases respectively, with 9 bases between them. The CDR3 length is 15 residues. As DNA, the CDR3 is TGCGCCAGCAGCTTGGAGGCGAGCCCCTACAATGAGCAGTTCTTC. It is translated as CASSLEASPYNEQFF.

This clone was recorded at least ten times. Other DNA sequences in this specimen translate into the identical CDR3. The chain links TRBV30 to TRBJ2-7; D is ambiguous. In germline, CDR1 is GTSNPN, CDR2 SVGIG (reference sequence). This CDR3 comprises 13 residues. Trimming cost V 4 bases and J 1 base, with 11 bases left between them. The CDR3 DNA reads as TGTGCCTGGACCCGACCCCCTTCCTACGAGCAGTACTTC. Encoded protein: CAWTRPPSYEQYF. Full variable domain (missing parts from reference TRBV30 and TRBJ2-7): SQTIHQWPATLVQPVGSPLSLECTVEGTSNPNLYWYRQAAGRGLQLLFYSVGIGQISSEVPQNLSASRPQDRQFILSSKKLLLSDSGFYLCAWTRPPSYEQYFGPGTRLTVT.

This rearrangement joins TRBV7-3 to TRBJ2-1; 7 positions agree with TRBD2. Per the germline V gene, CDR1 is SGHTA and CDR2 is FQGTGA. There are 16 residues in the CDR3. Unmatched junction bases numbered 11, after V lost 4 bases and J lost 5 bases. CDR3 sequence: CASSYRPGTTNNEQFF. The CDR3 DNA reads TGTGCCAGCAGCTACCGCCCCGGGACTACAAACAATGAGCAGTTCTTC.

The chain employs TRBV9 and TRBJ1-1, with D perhaps TRBD1 (5 bases). This CDR3 spans 14 amino acids. The V end was cut by 4 bases, the J end by 1 base, with 11 bases between. Germline V gene sequence: CDR1 SGDLS, CDR2 YYNGEE. For the CDR3, the DNA is TGTGCCAGCAGCCCCAGGAGGGGGAACACTGAAGCTTTCTTT. Translated: CASSPRRGNTEAFF.

This clone was counted between two and nine times. The V call is TRBV27, the J call TRBJ2-1; weak D call: TRBD2 (5 bases). Trimming removed 5 bases at V and 10 bases at J, with 15 bases between. The germline V gene has CDR1 MNHEY and CDR2 SMNVEV (reference sequence). CDR3 length: 13 amino acids. The CDR3 is CASSPLGRGEQFF. CDR3 nucleotides: TGTGCCAGCAGTCCCCTTGGGCGAGGGGAGCAGTTCTTC.

The chain couples TRBV28 to TRBJ1-4; tentatively, D is TRBD1 (6 bases). Germline CDR1 is MDHEN and CDR2 is SYDVKM. Trimming left V 6 bases short and J 8 bases short, with 19 bases between. The CDR3 loop spans 15 amino acids. CDR3 DNA sequence: TGTGCCAGCAGGCCATCGGACGGCAGGGGAGAAAAACTGTTTTTT. It specifies CASRPSDGRGEKLFF.

The rearrangement links TRBV2 to TRBJ2-7, with 7 bases aligning to TRBD2. The CDR3 is 15 amino acids. Germline CDR1 SNHLY, CDR2 FYNNEI. V dropped 2 bases and J dropped 7; count of bases not matched to a gene: 11. The DNA for the CDR3 is TGTGCCAGCAGTGAATTGTGGGGAGGGGCACGGGAGCAGTACTTC. Translated: CASSELWGGAREQYF.

Points on this clone: Given a much more abundant clone one base away, this may be a read error. The CDR3 DNA reads as TGTGCCTGGGCCGAGACCGCCTTCTCCGGGGAGCTGTTTTTT. Its translation: CAWAETAFSGELFF. The rearrangement links TRBV30 to TRBJ2-2; D unresolved. The germline V gene has CDR1 GTSNPN and CDR2 SVGIG (reference sequence). V dropped 5 bases and J dropped 6 bases, with 16 bases sitting between them. The CDR3 is 14 amino acids.

The chain combines TRBV13 with TRBJ2-3, with 11 bases fitting TRBD2. CDR3 size: 16 residues. The junction had 11 bases not matched to a gene; V was cut back by 6 bases and J by 6 bases. Germline V gene lookup returns CDR1 PRHDT and CDR2 FYEKMQ (reference sequence). The CDR3 protein is CASRPNSGRAVDTQYF. The CDR3 DNA follows: TGTGCCAGCAGACCAAATAGCGGGAGGGCCGTGGATACGCAGTATTTT.

The rearrangement links TRBV2 to TRBJ2-2, with 8 positions matching TRBD2. With 8 bases clipped from V and 5 bases from J, the junction kept 10 bases outside the gene matches. Germline values: CDR1 SNHLY, CDR2 FYNNEI. CDR3 length equals 15 residues. The CDR3 DNA sequence: TGTGCCAGCCTCACCGGGACTAGGGGGACCGGGGAGCTGTTTTTT. Protein: CASLTGTRGTGELFF. The complete variable domain, with remaining parts taken from reference TRBV2 and TRBJ2-2, reads EPEVTQTPSHQVTQMGQEVILRCVPISNHLYFYWYRQILGQKVEFLVSFYNNEISEKSEIFDDQFSVERPDGSNFTLKIRSTKLEDSAMYFCASLTGTRGTGELFFGEGSRLTVL.

This chain connects TRBV7-3 to TRBJ2-1, with 9 nucleotides matching TRBD2. The CDR3 loop spans 13 amino acids. Trimming took 3 bases from V and 9 from J; bases not matched to a gene: 3. Germline assignment: CDR1 SGHTA and CDR2 FQGTGA. The CDR3 nucleotides read TGTGCCAGCAGCTTTAGCGGGAGCGGTGAGCAGTTCTTC. Translation: CASSFSGSGEQFF.

CDR3 protein: CATSTQVDLSTDTQYF. In DNA, the CDR3 is TGTGCCACCAGCACCCAGGTTGACCTTAGCACAGATACGCAGTATTTT. The gene calls are TRBV15 and TRBJ2-3; the D is unclear. V lost 4 bases, J lost 0 bases, and 14 bases lay in between. The CDR3 runs 16 residues. Germline CDR1 reads LNHNV; CDR2 reads YYDKDF (reference sequence).

This chain joins TRBV9 and TRBJ2-3; tentatively, D is TRBD1 or TRBD2 (6 bases each). The ends were cut back, 0 bases at V and 5 bases at J, with 16 bases in the middle. This CDR3 is 16 amino acids long. Per the germline V gene, CDR1 is SGDLS and CDR2 is YYNGEE. This CDR3 reads CASSVDGGGPGDTQYF. As DNA, the CDR3 is TGTGCCAGCAGCGTAGACGGAGGGGGTCCAGGAGATACGCAGTATTTT.

J is TRBJ2-6 and V is TRBV7-2, with D perhaps matching TRBD2 (6 bases). V was clipped by 5 bases and J by 4 bases, with 18 bases between them. The CDR3 has 17 residues. Germline CDR1 SGHTA, CDR2 FQGNSA. CDR3 nucleotide sequence: TGTGCCAGCAGCCAGCACAGAGGGAGGTCGGGGGCCAACGTCCTGACTTTC. Encoded protein: CASSQHRGRSGANVLTF.

The rearrangement links TRBV9 to TRBJ2-3; D gene uncertain. Trimming took 3 bases from V and 5 from J, leaving 10 bases between them. The germline V gene has CDR1 SGDLS and CDR2 YYNGEE. The CDR3 is made up of 13 amino acids. This CDR3 is CASSAQIGDTQYF. The CDR3, as DNA: TGTGCCAGCAGCGCCCAGATTGGAGATACGCAGTATTTT.

The V and J genes are TRBV7-9 and TRBJ2-2; the match to TRBD2 covers 7 bases. J gave up 0 bases and V 6 bases, and 1 base lay outside the gene matches. This CDR3 has 14 residues. CDR1 is SEHNR and CDR2 is FQNEAQ in the germline V gene (reference sequence). CDR3 residues: CASSRGANTGELFF. CDR3 sequence (DNA): TGTGCCAGCAGTCGGGGGGCGAACACCGGGGAGCTGTTTTTT.

The chain links TRBV15 to TRBJ1-2; D call uncertain. Germline CDR1 LNHNV, CDR2 YYDKDF (reference sequence). The V end lost 0 bases, the J end lost 6 bases, and 8 bases lay between the germline ends. The CDR3 has 13 residues. The CDR3 is CATSRDLMDGYTF. The CDR3 DNA reads as TGTGCCACCAGCAGAGATCTGATGGATGGCTACACCTTC.

The chain links TRBV7-9 to TRBJ2-7, with 8 bases that match TRBD2. The germline CDR1 and CDR2 sequences are SEHNR and FQNEAQ (reference sequence). The CDR3 length is 15 residues. J gave up 1 base and V 1 base, and 3 bases lay outside the gene matches. The DNA of the CDR3 is TGTGCCAGCAGCTTAGGTGGGACTAGATCCTACGAGCAGTACTTC. Its translation: CASSLGGTRSYEQYF.

The chain uses TRBV27 and TRBJ2-7; 9 positions match TRBD2. Germline V gene lookup returns CDR1 MNHEY and CDR2 SMNVEV (reference sequence). V lost 5 bases to trimming and J lost 3 bases; unmatched junction nucleotides: 5. The CDR3 is 14 residues long. DNA of the CDR3: TGTGCCAGCAGTCCTGGACTAGCGCGCTACGAGCAGTACTTC. This encodes CASSPGLARYEQYF.

The chain couples TRBV2 to TRBJ2-5, with D perhaps given as TRBD1 or TRBD2 (5 bases each). The DNA end is a closer match to TRBJ2-7, so the J assignment may be wrong. Germline values: CDR1 SNHLY, CDR2 FYNNEI. The CDR3 runs 15 residues. The CDR3: CASSRDGPQADEQYF. CDR3 DNA sequence: TGTGCCAGCAGCCGGGACGGACCCCAAGCGGACGAGCAGTACTTC.

This clone was recorded a few times. This chain links TRBV18 with TRBJ1-1; D call uncertain. Trimming pared 0 bases from V and 5 bases from J, leaving 16 bases between. The length of the CDR3 is 16 residues. Germline CDR1 KGHSH, CDR2 LQKENI. CDR3 loop: CASSPPRSVLGTEAFF. The CDR3 DNA is TGTGCCAGCTCACCACCCCGAAGTGTGTTGGGTACTGAAGCTTTCTTT.

The rearrangement joins TRBV9 to TRBJ1-1; D call uncertain. This CDR3 comprises 13 residues. In germline, CDR1 is SGDLS, CDR2 YYNGEE. The ends were cut back, 4 bases at V and 2 bases at J, with 9 bases in the middle. As DNA, the CDR3 is TGTGCCAGCAGCCCTGCGACCAACACTGAAGCTTTCTTT. Translating it yields CASSPATNTEAFF.

The chain uses TRBV30 and TRBJ2-5; 11 bases match TRBD2. V was clipped by 0 bases and J by 0 bases; unmatched bases: 6. Germline CDR1 is GTSNPN and CDR2 is SVGIG (reference sequence). The CDR3 is made up of 17 amino acids. The CDR3 is CAWSVIAGGRYQETQYF. The CDR3 coding sequence is TGTGCCTGGAGTGTAATAGCGGGAGGGAGGTACCAAGAGACCCAGTACTTC.

The CDR3 bases are TGTGCCACCAGCAGAGAGCCGGGACTAGCAGTCACCGGGGAGCTGTTTTTT. This encodes CATSREPGLAVTGELFF. The chain carries TRBV15 and TRBJ2-2; 9 bases agree with TRBD2. The CDR3 loop spans 17 amino acids. The germline V gene encodes CDR1 LNHNV and CDR2 YYDKDF (reference sequence). The V gene end was trimmed by 0 bases and the J gene end by 4 bases; junction bases not matched to a gene: 6. The full variable domain, in which reference TRBV15 and TRBJ2-2 provide the parts outside the CDR3, is DAMVIQNPRYQVTQFGKPVTLSCSQTLNHNVMYWYQQKSSQAPKLLFHYYDKDFNNEADTPDNFQSRRPNTSFCFLDIRSPGLGDTAMYLCATSREPGLAVTGELFFGEGSRLTVL.

J is TRBJ2-1 and V is TRBV5-1; 12 nucleotides align to TRBD1. Germline values: CDR1 SGHRS, CDR2 YFSETQ. Germline trimming cut 4 bases from V and 1 base from J; bases unmatched to any gene: 6. The length of the CDR3 is 17 residues. The CDR3 DNA reads TGCGCCAGCAGCCAAGGGACAGGGGGCGCTTCCTACAATGAGCAGTTCTTC. This sequence encodes CASSQGTGGASYNEQFF. The entire variable domain, with the rest obtained from reference TRBV5-1 and TRBJ2-1, is as follows: KAGVTQTPRYLIKTRGQQVTLSCSPISGHRSVSWYQQTPGQGLQFLFEYFSETQRNKGNFPGRFSGRQFSNSRSEMNVSTLELGDSALYLCASSQGTGGASYNEQFFGPGTRLTVL.

V and J are TRBV5-1 and TRBJ2-3; D possibly corresponds to TRBD2 (6 bases). With 7 bases removed from V and 3 bases from J, the gap between germline ends came to 9 bases. Germline CDR1 is SGHRS and CDR2 is YFSETQ. The CDR3 extends over 12 amino acids. The CDR3 protein is CASRRATDTQYF. DNA for the CDR3: TGCGCCAGCCGGAGGGCGACAGATACGCAGTATTTT.

The rearrangement links TRBV7-9 to TRBJ1-5; perhaps TRBD1 as D (5 bases). CDR3 length equals 13 residues. Trimming shortened V by 5 bases and J by 4 bases, and 9 bases separated the two germline ends. CDR1 is SEHNR, CDR2 FQNEAQ, per germline (reference sequence). Here the CDR3 DNA reads TGTGCCAGCAGCCGGGACCTAAATCAGCCCCAGCATTTT. Encoded protein: CASSRDLNQPQHF.

The chain uses TRBV5-4 and TRBJ2-6; D call uncertain. V gave up 4 bases and J gave up 0 bases, with 8 bases separating them. Germline values: CDR1 SGHNT, CDR2 YYREEE (reference sequence). The CDR3 covers 15 residues. The CDR3 here is CASSPGRSGANVLTF. DNA of the CDR3: TGTGCCAGCAGCCCCGGTCGCTCTGGGGCCAACGTCCTGACTTTC.

The V call is TRBV5-1, the J call TRBJ2-2, with TRBD1 matching 8 bases. The CDR3 totals 17 residues. Germline CDR1 SGHRS, CDR2 YFSETQ. J lost 4 bases, V lost 4 bases, and 12 bases had no gene match. This CDR3 reads CASSVVPGQVGTGELFF. The CDR3 DNA sequence: TGCGCCAGCAGCGTAGTTCCGGGACAGGTTGGCACCGGGGAGCTGTTTTTT.

This chain connects TRBV7-6 to TRBJ2-5, with D perhaps matching TRBD1 or TRBD2 (5 bases each). Trimming took 7 bases from V and 3 from J, leaving 15 bases between them. The CDR3 consists of 14 residues. CDR1 and CDR2 (germline): SGHVS, FNYEAQ. CDR3 sequence: CASTGTPEKETQYF. CDR3 DNA: TGTGCCAGCACCGGGACGCCGGAAAAAGAGACCCAGTACTTC. The whole variable domain, remainder taken from reference TRBV7-6 and TRBJ2-5, is GAGVSQSPRYKVTKRGQDVALRCDPISGHVSLYWYRQALGQGPEFLTYFNYEAQQDKSGLPNDRFSAERPEGSISTLTIQRTEQRDSAMYRCASTGTPEKETQYFGPGTRLLVL.

Notes on this clone: No conserved phenylalanine or tryptophan ends this CDR3, so it is likely a read error. The rearrangement uses TRBV2 and TRBJ1-1; D unresolved. The CDR3 contains 14 residues. Germline V gene sequence: CDR1 SNHLY, CDR2 FYNNEI. V was cut by 4 bases and J by 0 bases, with 9 bases left in between. The CDR3 coding sequence is TGTGCCAGCAGTGTGCTGGCCTTGAACACTGAAGCTTTCCTT. The encoded protein is CASSVLALNTEAFL.